This record concerns one T cell receptor (beta chain) sequence. Its antigen is currently not known. There are no base qualities to consult, and no much larger clone falls within one base. This specimen's time point label, per the study, means: naive CD8 control sorted from an acute-time-point sample. Enrolled in the Montreal Hepatitis C Cohort (HEPCO) in Canada, the donors were people who inject drugs, and these donors were followed every 3 months. A positive HCV RNA or antibody test that followed a negative test within the previous 24 weeks was the definition used for acute primary HCV infection. Antibodies against CD3, CD8 and CD45RO were used for surface staining, and dead cells were excluded with an aqua fixable dye. Among the cohort members were 8 spontaneous resolvers, with spontaneous resolution defined as HCV RNA clearance within 24 weeks. Once thawed from cryostorage, peripheral blood mononuclear cells underwent negative selection via the MACS CD8+ T cell Isolation Kit to obtain CD8+ T cells. Cells were sorted on a BD FACSAria II cell sorter.

The data were obtained in a study of CD8 T cells in acute hepatitis C reinfection (dated by TCRdb to about 2021). As for the study more broadly: The study profiled the TCRbeta repertoire of CD8+ T cells specific for the HCV NS3-1073 epitope during acute infection and after viral clearance. A few spontaneous resolvers provided paired acute and follow-up samples.

General conclusions and limits of the study: Only the TCRbeta chain was sequenced in bulk, so alphabeta pairing of public clonotypes could not be determined. Preferential use of the TRBV04 and TRBV06 gene families was observed in all groups, and this preferential usage was not explained by overrepresentation in the naive pool. About 14 public clonotypes were found regardless of outcome, and V04-02/J02-02 was used by one public clonotype. NS3-1073 specific repertoires were highly diverse, with no significant diversity differences between acute resolver, follow-up resolver and acute chronic samples. CDR3 sequences shared with other epitopes were rarely observed, and exact matching may have been limited by differing sequencing approaches. Follow-up repertoires were not available for chronically infected subjects, because NS3-1073 specific cells were too rare to be sorted.

Genomic DNA was extracted from the FACS-sorted cells, and the TCRbeta chains were sequenced by the commercial immunoSEQ service. For the original study's pipeline: ImmunoSEQ Analyzer software v3.0 and R v3.5.1 were the tools used to analyze the repertoire data. Only productive rearrangements were analyzed, because sequences with stop codons or out-of-frame rearrangements were removed. The sequencing provider supplied the Simpson diversity, Shannon entropy, CDR3 length and nucleotide addition metrics. Clonotypes were grouped by frequency as dominant, sub-dominant, low or lowest abundance, and most analyses excluded clonotypes below 0.1%. Any CDR3 amino acid clonotype present in at least two subjects at a cumulative frequency of at least 0.5% was labeled public. The immuneACCESS repertoire file appears here via TCRdb, limited to in-frame rearrangements. These files lack a portion of the clones; in checked studies, under half of the deficit traces to unresolved V genes, and the cause of the others is not known. The V and J calls and clone size come from that table; D and trimming were worked out from the DNA. The sample contains about 38,000 clones, around 85% of them found a single time. Approximately 11% of the sample rests with the top ten.

The germline V gene (reference sequence) sets CDR1 to PRHDT and CDR2 to FYEKMQ. The germline V and J ends show losses of 5 bases and 6 bases respectively, and no gene match explains 7 bases of the junction. CDR3 length: 14 amino acids, cysteine to phenylalanine. The sequence is cut down to CDR3 DNA, 42 bases in frame from base 1. The clonotype comes from a woman younger than 35 who spontaneously cleared hepatitis C infection. The chain is made from TRBV13 and TRBJ2-3, with 8 bases matching TRBD2. Sequencing used naive CD8+ T cells from PBMCs. The cell subset or site label, as the study defines it: sorted total naive CD45RO-negative CD8+ T cells. The DNA is as follows: TGTGCCAGCAGCACGACGGGACTAGTTGATACGCAGTATTTT. Translation gives CASSTTGLVDTQYF.